This T cell receptor (beta chain) was sequenced for a study of blood T cells in healthy people across ages. Study outcomes and limitations: The percentage of naive T cells correlated strongly with TCR beta diversity.

CDR1 and CDR2 (germline): SGHAT, FQNNGV. The CDR3 is made up of 14 amino acids. Trimming removed 5 bases at V and 9 bases at J, with 17 bases between. About this clonotype: What it recognizes is unknown.

Per individual sample, total RNA of at least 5 micrograms was extracted. A second PCR, run for roughly 7 to 12 cycles, used a sample-barcoded 5' primer plus a J-beta primer mix. TCRdb re-derived calls from the 5' RACE reads in MiXCR, one entry per CDR3 protein. This sample carries approximately 670,000 distinct CDR3 sequences, approximately 40% of them seen once, and the ten largest clones take approximately 31%. The source of this sequence is an elderly man in good health. The chain uses TRBV11-2 and TRBJ2-1, with D perhaps TRBD1 (6 bases). Sequencing was performed on blood. The CDR3 sequence is CASSVVTGPGEQFF. As DNA, the CDR3 is TGTGCCAGCAGCGTAGTTACAGGGCCAGGTGAGCAGTTCTTC.